This T cell receptor beta chain is drawn from a study of lymphopenia after photon versus proton radiotherapy. About this clone itself: Its target is not known.

Study-level results: In patients who died, overall survival fell as post-nadir TCR diversity dropped more.

Using immunoSEQ multiplex PCR, the repertoire was profiled, and TCRdb retains in-frame clones only, with some absent. Of 150,000 to 200,000 clones listed, more than 85% are singletons. This TCR was sampled from a man aged 50 to 60 with gastric cancer. The material was peripheral blood, obtained from a patient treated with photon-based radiotherapy.

This CDR3 reads CSVTRDPVPGELFF. DNA for the CDR3: TGCAGCGTTACCCGGGACCCCGTTCCAGGGGAGCTGTTTTTT. The chain recombines TRBV29-1 with TRBJ2-2, with D tentatively TRBD1 or TRBD2 (5 bases each). Trimming removed 5 bases at V and 8 bases at J, with 18 bases between. CDR1 is SQVTM, CDR2 ANQGSEA, per germline. This CDR3 is built from 14 residues.